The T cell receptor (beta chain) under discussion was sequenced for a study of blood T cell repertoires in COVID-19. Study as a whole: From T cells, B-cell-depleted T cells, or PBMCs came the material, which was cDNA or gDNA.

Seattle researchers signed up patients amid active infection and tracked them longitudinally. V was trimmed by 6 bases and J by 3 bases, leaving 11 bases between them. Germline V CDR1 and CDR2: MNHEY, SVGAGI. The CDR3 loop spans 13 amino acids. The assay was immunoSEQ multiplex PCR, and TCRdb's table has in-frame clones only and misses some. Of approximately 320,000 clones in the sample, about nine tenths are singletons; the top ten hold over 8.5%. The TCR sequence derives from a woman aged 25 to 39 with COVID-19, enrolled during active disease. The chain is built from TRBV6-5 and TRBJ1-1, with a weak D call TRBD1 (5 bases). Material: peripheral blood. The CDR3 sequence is CASSFRQYTEAFF. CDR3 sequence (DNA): TGTGCCAGCAGCTTTAGACAGTACACTGAAGCTTTCTTT.